Below, 11 T cell receptor beta chains from the same sample are listed, as sequenced in a study of blood T cell repertoires in COVID-19. Clones were read by immunoSEQ multiplex PCR, and TCRdb kept only the in-frame ones, dropping some. The sample shows under 200,000 clones, 88% of them seen only once. The sample consisted of peripheral blood. These receptors all come from a man between 18 and 35 years old with active or convalescent COVID-19.

V is TRBV5-6 and J is TRBJ2-1; 8 bases map to TRBD2. CDR1 is SGHDT, CDR2 YYEEEE, per germline. The CDR3 sequence is 15 residues long. The junction had 11 bases not matched to a gene; V was cut back by 2 bases and J by 10 bases. As DNA, the CDR3 is TGTGCCAGCAGCTTCGTTACACCGGGACTAGGGGAGCAGTTCTTC. As protein: CASSFVTPGLGEQFF.

This clone was seen once. The chain couples TRBV18 to TRBJ2-2, with TRBD1 matching 8 bases. V shed 6 bases, J shed 3 bases, and the junction held 12 bases outside the gene matches. Per the germline V gene, CDR1 is KGHSH and CDR2 is LQKENI. This CDR3 has 17 residues. The CDR3 reads CASSALKTGVYTGELFF. The CDR3 region has the DNA TGTGCCAGCTCCGCTTTGAAGACAGGGGTCTACACCGGGGAGCTGTTTTTT.

This clone has more than one count but fewer than ten. The chain links TRBV15 to TRBJ1-4; D remains ambiguous. V was pared by 9 bases and J by 0 bases, with 11 bases between. The length of the CDR3 is 14 residues. CDR1 and CDR2 (germline): LNHNV, YYDKDF (reference sequence). The CDR3 sequence: CATSLRPTNEKLFF. CDR3 DNA sequence: TGTGCCACAAGCCTCAGGCCAACTAATGAAAAACTGTTTTTT.

V usage is TRBV6-1 and J usage is TRBJ2-1, with a possible D match to TRBD1 (6 bases). Trimming shortened V by 2 bases and J by 14 bases, and 13 bases separated the two germline ends. CDR1 MNHNS and CDR2 SASEGT come from the germline V gene. This CDR3 has 12 residues. CDR3 coding DNA: TGTGCCAGCAGTGAAACGCAGGACAGTGAGTTCTTC. This gives the protein CASSETQDSEFF.

V gene TRBV7-8 combines with J gene TRBJ2-1; TRBD2 aligns across 9 bases. Trimming at V came to 4 bases and at J to 5 bases, leaving 9 bases not matched to a gene. The CDR3 totals 16 residues. Germline V gene sequence: CDR1 SGHVS, CDR2 FQNEAQ. The CDR3 DNA reads TGTGCCAGCAGCTCCCACGTAGCGGGAGTACACAATGAGCAGTTCTTC. This codes for CASSSHVAGVHNEQFF.

The V and J genes are TRBV5-8 and TRBJ1-1, with no clear D. The germline V and J ends were trimmed by 2 bases and 1 base, with 6 bases remaining between them. The germline CDR1 and CDR2 sequences are SGHTS and YDEGEE. The CDR3 is made up of 13 amino acids. The CDR3 DNA is TGTGCCAGCAGCTTTCGCGAGAACACTGAAGCTTTCTTT. It specifies CASSFRENTEAFF.

The V call is TRBV2, the J call TRBJ1-1; tentatively, D is TRBD1 (5 bases). The CDR3 runs 14 residues. Trimming stripped 5 bases from V and 4 bases from J, with 14 bases between. CDR1 and CDR2 (germline): SNHLY, FYNNEI. The CDR3 nucleotides are TGTGCCAGCAGTAAAGAGGCCAGGGTCACTGAAGCTTTCTTT. It specifies CASSKEARVTEAFF.

This chain links TRBV3-1 (or the pseudogene TRBV3-2) with TRBJ2-5, with D perhaps TRBD1 (6 bases). The length of the CDR3 is 15 residues. V dropped 4 bases and J dropped 1 base, with 13 bases sitting between them. Germline values: CDR1 LGHDT, CDR2 YNNKEL (reference sequence). CDR3 loop: CASSRQVGTQETQYF. Written as DNA, the CDR3 is TGTGCCAGCAGCCGACAGGTGGGTACCCAAGAGACCCAGTACTTC.

The V gene is TRBV4-1, the J gene TRBJ2-5; TRBD1 aligns across 8 bases. Germline V gene sequence: CDR1 MGHRA, CDR2 YSYEKL. V shed 2 bases, J shed 3 bases, and the junction held 2 bases outside the gene matches. This CDR3 has 14 residues. The DNA of the CDR3 is TGCGCCAGCAGCCAACCGGGACAGGAAGAGACCCAGTACTTC. Translated: CASSQPGQEETQYF.

The genes are TRBV14 and TRBJ2-5; D unclear. The CDR3 contains 12 residues. Trimming took off 0 bases at V and 9 bases at J, with 8 bases between the two ends. Germline lookup yields CDR1 SGHDN and CDR2 FVKESK. In nucleotides, the CDR3 is TGTGCCAGCAGCCAAGATCTTGCGTCCCAGTACTTC. Translating gives CASSQDLASQYF.

CDR3 nucleotide sequence: TGTGCCAGCAGTCAGTCAAACACCATATATTTT. Encoded protein: CASSQSNTIYF. The gene calls are TRBV9 and TRBJ1-3; D unresolved. The CDR3 is 11 residues long. CDR1 and CDR2 (germline): SGDLS, YYNGEE. Trimming stripped 5 bases from V and 6 bases from J, with 6 bases between.